Given below is one T cell receptor (beta chain) in context. Sequencing was performed with immunoSEQ multiplex PCR; in TCRdb, only in-frame clones are kept and a portion is missing. The table shows roughly 64,000 clones, with just over 85% occurring only once. This specimen belongs to a study of blood T cell repertoires in COVID-19. With 10 bases clipped from V and 5 bases from J, the junction kept 9 bases outside the gene matches. The CDR3 covers 14 residues. CDR1 and CDR2 (germline): MNHEY, SVGAGI. The sample consisted of peripheral blood. The gene calls are TRBV6-5 and TRBJ2-3; 10 bases are a match to TRBD2. This clonotype was sampled from a middle-aged man with active COVID-19. The CDR3 spells CATKSGRGGDTQYF. The CDR3 coding sequence is TGTGCCACGAAGAGCGGGAGGGGGGGAGATACGCAGTATTTT.